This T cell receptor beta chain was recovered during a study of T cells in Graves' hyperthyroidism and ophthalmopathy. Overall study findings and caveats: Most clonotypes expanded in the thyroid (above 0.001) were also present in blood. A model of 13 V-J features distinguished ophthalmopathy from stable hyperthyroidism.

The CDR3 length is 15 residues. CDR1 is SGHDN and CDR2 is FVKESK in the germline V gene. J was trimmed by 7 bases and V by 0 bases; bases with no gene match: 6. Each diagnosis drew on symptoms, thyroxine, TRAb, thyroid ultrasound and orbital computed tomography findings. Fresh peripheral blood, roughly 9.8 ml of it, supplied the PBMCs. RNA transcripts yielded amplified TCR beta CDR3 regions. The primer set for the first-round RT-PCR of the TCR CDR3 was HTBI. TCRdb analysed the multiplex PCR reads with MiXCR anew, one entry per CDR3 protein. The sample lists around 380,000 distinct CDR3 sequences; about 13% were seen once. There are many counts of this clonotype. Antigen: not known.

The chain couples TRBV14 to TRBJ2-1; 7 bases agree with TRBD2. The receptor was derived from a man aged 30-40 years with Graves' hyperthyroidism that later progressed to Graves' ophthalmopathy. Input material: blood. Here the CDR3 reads CASSQDIGGWNEQFF. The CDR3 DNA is TGTGCCAGCAGCCAAGATATCGGGGGGTGGAATGAGCAGTTCTTC.